Listed below are T cell receptor beta chains from one sample, sequenced in a study of cytomegalovirus exposure and HLA in healthy donors. TCRdb's copy holds only in-frame clones and misses some; the assay was immunoSEQ multiplex PCR. In the table there are about 120,000 clones, approximately 80% of which are singletons. The sample was PBMCs. These receptors were obtained from a male donor in good health and CMV-seropositive. CDR3s include the opening cysteine and the closing phenylalanine or tryptophan. The order of the fields is J gene, V gene, clone size, D gene, CDR3 DNA, CDR3 protein. The D gene is left open where the match is weak. Clone size is not always given. Where it is, it says once, few, many or a class for expanded clones.

>TRBJ2-1|TRBV27|-|-
TGTGCCAGCAGTCTCCAGGGGGGTGAGCAGTTCTTC
CASSLQGGEQFF
>TRBJ2-2|TRBV19|-|-
TGTGCCAGTACCGGACAGACCCCGAACACCGGGGAGCTGTTTTTT
CASTGQTPNTGELFF
>TRBJ1-2|TRBV28|-|-
TGTGCCAGCAGTTTGAGTGAAACAGGAGTCTATGGCTACACCTTC
CASSLSETGVYGYTF
>TRBJ2-7|TRBV5-6|-|-
TGTGCCAGCAGCTTCCAGGGGTACTCCTACGAGCAGTACTTC
CASSFQGYSYEQYF
>TRBJ2-3|TRBV11-3|-|-
TGTGCCAGCAGCACGTCAGGGGAAGATACGCAGTATTTT
CASSTSGEDTQYF
>TRBJ2-3|TRBV7-3|-|-
TGTGCCAGCAGCTTACGCGGCGGGATGGGCGCAGATACGCAGTATTTT
CASSLRGGMGADTQYF
>TRBJ2-6|TRBV15|-|-
TGTGCCGTATCGGAGGGCCGCTCTGGGGCCAACGGCCTGACTTTC
CAVSEGRSGANGLTF
>TRBJ2-3|TRBV19|-|TRBD2
TGTGCCAGTAGTATTCGGGGACTAGCGGGAGATGGCACAGATACGCAGTATTTT
CASSIRGLAGDGTDTQYF
>TRBJ1-2|TRBV10-3|few|-
TGTGCCATCCTTGGGGGCAGTCTTGATATCCTCTATGGCTACACCTTC
CAILGGSLDILYGYTF
>TRBJ1-2|TRBV18|-|TRBD1
TGTGCCAGCTCAATCCGGGACAGGGGGTCCCAGTTTTTGGGCTACACCTTC
CASSIRDRGSQFLGYTF
>TRBJ1-2|TRBV15|-|TRBD1
TGTGCCACCAGCAGAGATCGGACAGGGAATGGCTACACCTTC
CATSRDRTGNGYTF
>TRBJ2-7|TRBV18|-|-
TGTGCCAGCTCACCGTCCGTAACCTCCTACGAGCAGTACTTC
CASSPSVTSYEQYF
>TRBJ1-2|TRBV18|-|-
TGTGCCAGCTCACCACAGGGATCGACAGCCTCTAACTATGGCTACACCTTC
CASSPQGSTASNYGYTF
>TRBJ2-5|TRBV7-2|few|TRBD1
TGTGCCAGCACCCCTTCAGGGGACAGGGGAGAGACCCAGTACTTC
CASTPSGDRGETQYF
>TRBJ2-7|TRBV27|-|-
TGTGCCAGCAGTTATATTGGGGCGTACGAGCAGTACTTC
CASSYIGAYEQYF
>TRBJ1-1|TRBV30|-|-
TGTGCCTGGAGTAACGGAGGGGCTCGGGTAGCTTTCTTT
CAWSNGGARVAFF
>TRBJ2-1|TRBV7-6|-|TRBD2
TGTGCCAGCAGCTTAGCAGGCGGGAGAATCGATGAGCAGTTCTTC
CASSLAGGRIDEQFF
>TRBJ1-2|TRBV12-1|few|-
TGTGCCAGCAGCGTCGGACAGGCGGCTATGAGCTACACCTTC
CASSVGQAAMSYTF
>TRBJ2-5|TRBV19|-|TRBD1
TGTGCCAGTAGTGTTAGACAGGGTCAGGAGACCCAGTACTTC
CASSVRQGQETQYF
>TRBJ2-7|TRBV5-1|few|-
TGCGCCAGCAGCTTGGGGGACAACTACGAGCAGTACTTC
CASSLGDNYEQYF
>TRBJ1-4|TRBV15|-|-
TGTGCCACCCCTTCCTCGGACAGTAATGAAAAACTGTTTTTT
CATPSSDSNEKLFF
>TRBJ1-5|TRBV19|few|-
TGTGCCAGTACCCGCGCCAACAATCAGCCCCAGCATTTT
CASTRANNQPQHF
>TRBJ2-3|TRBV9|-|-
TGTGCCAGCAGCAAGGGGGGGAGGGTTAGCACAGATACGCAGTATTTT
CASSKGGRVSTDTQYF
>TRBJ1-4|TRBV4-3|-|TRBD1
TGCGCCAGCAGCCAAACAGGGGAATTAGTTGAAAAACTGTTTTTT
CASSQTGELVEKLFF
>TRBJ1-5|TRBV4-1|-|-
TGCGCCAGCAGCCAAGACCCCGGGACACCTAATCAGCCCCAGCATTTT
CASSQDPGTPNQPQHF
>TRBJ2-5|TRBV9|few|-
TGTGCCAGCAGCGTAGGGACGAGTGGGGGCTGGCTCGATGAGACCCAGTACTTC
CASSVGTSGGWLDETQYF
>TRBJ2-7|TRBV28|-|-
TGTGCCAGCAGTCCAGGGGCACAATACTCTCGCTCCTACGAGCAGTACTTC
CASSPGAQYSRSYEQYF
>TRBJ2-4|TRBV18|once|-
TGTGCCAGCTCACCGCGCGATAGCGGAAAAAACATTCAGTACTTC
CASSPRDSGKNIQYF
>TRBJ2-7|TRBV9|-|-
TGTGCCAGCAGCCCCCCCGGACAAACCTACGAGCAGTACTTC
CASSPPGQTYEQYF